This TCR beta chain was sequenced for a study of T cell responses to AZD1222 COVID-19 vaccine. Generated by immunoSEQ multiplex PCR, the TCRdb table keeps only in-frame clones and is missing some. The table includes some 120,000 clones, roughly 82% detected once. Concerning this clone: Its antigen is as yet unknown.

General study findings and limits: The donors showed a predominance of white British ancestry and of females, with possible underestimation of clonal diversity. Only six or seven AZD1222 recipients tested seropositive at baseline. Distributed over spike, vaccine-associated CD4 TCRs predominated at 160-218 and 743-854.

The V gene lost 3 bases and the J gene lost 5 bases, with 17 bases spanning the gap. Germline CDR1 LGHDT, CDR2 YNNKEL (reference sequence). This CDR3 has 16 amino acids. The TCR comes from an adult who received the AZD1222 COVID-19 vaccine. The chain joins TRBV3-1 (or the pseudogene TRBV3-2) to TRBJ2-1, with D possibly called TRBD1 or TRBD2 (5 bases each). The sample was peripheral blood, taken 28 days after the second AZD1222 dose. CDR3 loop: CASSQQGRNLDNEQFF. The CDR3 region has the DNA TGTGCCAGCAGCCAGCAGGGACGAAACCTCGACAATGAGCAGTTCTTC.